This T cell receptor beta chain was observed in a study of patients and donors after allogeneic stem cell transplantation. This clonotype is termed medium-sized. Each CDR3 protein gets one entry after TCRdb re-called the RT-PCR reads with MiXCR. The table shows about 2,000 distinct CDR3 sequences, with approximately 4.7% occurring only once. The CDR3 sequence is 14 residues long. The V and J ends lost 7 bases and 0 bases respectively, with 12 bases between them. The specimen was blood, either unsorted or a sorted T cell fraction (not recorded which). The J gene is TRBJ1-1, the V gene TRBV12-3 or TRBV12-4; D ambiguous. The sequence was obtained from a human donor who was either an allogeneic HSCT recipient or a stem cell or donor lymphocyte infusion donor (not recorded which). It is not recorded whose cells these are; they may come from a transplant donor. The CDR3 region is CASTPAGVNTEAFF. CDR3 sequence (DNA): TGTGCCAGCACTCCAGCCGGCGTGAACACTGAAGCTTTCTTT.